The 14 T cell receptor beta chains given below trace back to one sample, sequenced in a study of human T cells and chemical hapten exposure. One entry per CDR3 protein results from TCRdb running MiXCR on the RACE reads. The sample gives some 330,000 distinct CDR3 sequences, around 5.5% of which show up once; more than 8% is in the top ten. Time point described: pre-sensitization, week 0. The treatment was: therapeutic diphenylcyclopropenone sensitization with weekly scalp DPC. Sequences were derived from whole blood, sampled in connection with sensitization to the hapten diphenylcyclopropenone (DPC). Every receptor here comes from a woman aged 18-30 years with alopecia areata. Some clones in this sample may be carry-over from other donors' samples.

In its sample, this clonotype was seen many times. CDR3 DNA sequence: TGCGCCAGCAGCCTGACAGGGCAGAACACTGAAGCTTTCTTT. Its translation is CASSLTGQNTEAFF. The rearrangement uses TRBV5-1 and TRBJ1-1, with 7 positions matching TRBD1. Germline-derived CDR1 and CDR2 are SGHRS and YFSETQ. The CDR3 consists of 14 residues. V shed 4 bases, J shed 1 base, and the junction held 4 bases outside the gene matches. The full variable domain, completed using reference TRBV5-1 and TRBJ1-1, is KAGVTQTPRYLIKTRGQQVTLSCSPISGHRSVSWYQQTPGQGLQFLFEYFSETQRNKGNFPGRFSGRQFSNSRSEMNVSTLELGDSALYLCASSLTGQNTEAFFGQGTRLTVV.

This clonotype was picked up a small number of times. J is TRBJ2-7 and V is TRBV20-1; D perhaps matches TRBD1 (5 bases). Trimming shortened V by 4 bases and J by 2 bases, and 9 bases separated the two germline ends. Germline lookup yields CDR1 DFQATT and CDR2 SNEGSKA (reference sequence). The CDR3 has 12 residues. CDR3 in DNA: TGCAGTGCTAACGACAGAACCTACGAGCAGTACTTC. Its protein is CSANDRTYEQYF.

V gene TRBV4-2 combines with J gene TRBJ1-3; possibly TRBD1 for D (5 bases). The CDR3 spans 20 residues. Germline CDR1 LGHNA, CDR2 YNFKEQ. Trimming shortened V by 0 bases and J by 0 bases, and 21 bases separated the two germline ends. CDR3 nucleotides: TGTGCCAGCAGCCAAGATCACCCAGCCGGGGGGTATGTCTCTGGAAACACCATATATTTT. Its translation is CASSQDHPAGGYVSGNTIYF.

This chain links TRBV12-3 or TRBV12-4 with TRBJ1-2; no clear D gene. Trimming stripped 7 bases from V and 10 bases from J, with 22 bases between. The CDR3 is 14 amino acids. Here the CDR3 DNA reads TGTGCCAGCATACCGACGGCGACCCATTTCCACTACACCTTC. Its protein is CASIPTATHFHYTF.

This clonotype occurred many times. The chain is built from TRBV12-3 or TRBV12-4 and TRBJ2-1; 9 bases fit TRBD1. The junction had 10 bases not matched to a gene; V was cut back by 6 bases and J by 7 bases. This CDR3 is 15 amino acids long. CDR3 loop: CASSRTGAVWNEQFF. The DNA of the CDR3 is TGTGCCAGCAGCCGGACAGGGGCTGTGTGGAATGAGCAGTTCTTC.

Many counts were recorded for this clonotype. CDR3 sequence reads: CASRGTGKNIQYF. In DNA form, the CDR3 reads TGTGCCAGTCGGGGGACAGGCAAAAACATTCAGTACTTC. The chain couples TRBV7-9 to TRBJ2-4; 8 bases are a match to TRBD1. CDR3 length equals 13 residues. J was trimmed by 3 bases and V by 9 bases; bases with no gene match: 4. Germline-derived CDR1 and CDR2 are SEHNR and FQNEAQ (reference sequence).

The rearrangement links TRBV7-9 to TRBJ2-7; perhaps TRBD2 as D (6 bases). The CDR3 is made up of 16 amino acids. Trimming pared 4 bases from V and 7 bases from J, leaving 23 bases between. Germline V gene sequence: CDR1 SEHNR, CDR2 FQNEAQ (reference sequence). The DNA of the CDR3 is TGTGCCAGCAGCTCTAACCGCGGGAAAGGTGGGGTTGAGCAGTACTTC. This gives the protein CASSSNRGKGGVEQYF.

V usage is TRBV6-5 and J usage is TRBJ2-5, with TRBD2 identical over 7 bases. Germline CDR1 is MNHEY and CDR2 is SVGAGI. This CDR3 has 15 residues. V lost 2 bases to trimming and J lost 2 bases; unmatched junction nucleotides: 5. CDR3 in amino acids: CASSYGGGGQETQYF. Written as DNA, the CDR3 is TGTGCCAGCAGTTACGGCGGGGGAGGACAAGAGACCCAGTACTTC.

This clonotype has a count of ten or more. This chain joins TRBV6-1 and TRBJ1-2; weak D call: TRBD1 (5 bases). Trimming removed 3 bases from V and 5 bases from J, with 13 bases in between. The CDR3 contains 14 residues. Germline loops: CDR1 MNHNS, CDR2 SASEGT. The CDR3 DNA sequence: TGTGCCAGCAGTGATACGGCAGGGCGGTATGGCTACACCTTC. Protein sequence: CASSDTAGRYGYTF.

This clonotype was seen repeatedly, ten times or more. CDR3 nucleotides: TGTGCCAGCAGTTCCCCCCTAGATACGCAGTATTTT. It codes for CASSSPLDTQYF. This chain links TRBV28 with TRBJ2-3; D gene unclear. CDR1 and CDR2 (germline): MDHEN, SYDVKM. Trimming took off 4 bases at V and 5 bases at J, with 7 bases between the two ends. The CDR3 extends over 12 amino acids.

This clonotype was detected a few times. The chain uses TRBV4-2 and TRBJ2-7, with a tentative D call TRBD1 (5 bases). The CDR3 has 19 amino acids. Germline CDR1 and CDR2: LGHNA and YNFKEQ. Trimming removed 0 bases at V and 4 bases at J, with 25 bases between. The CDR3 loop reads CASSQDRWTGPGIRYEQYF. The CDR3 nucleotides are TGTGCCAGCAGCCAAGATCGCTGGACGGGTCCAGGGATCAGGTACGAGCAGTACTTC.

This clonotype turned up a few times. The gene calls are TRBV6-2 or TRBV6-3 and TRBJ1-5; TRBD1 might be the D (6 bases). The germline gives CDR1 MNHEY, CDR2 SVGEGT. The V end lost 7 bases, the J end lost 5 bases, and 15 bases lay between the germline ends. The length of the CDR3 is 14 residues. This CDR3 is CASKGQFRDQPQHF. The CDR3 DNA follows: TGTGCCAGCAAAGGACAGTTTCGGGATCAGCCCCAGCATTTT.

V gene TRBV6-6 combines with J gene TRBJ1-2, with D perhaps matching TRBD1 (6 bases). The CDR3 sequence is 14 residues long. Trimming removed 2 bases at V and 4 bases at J, with 11 bases between. Germline V gene lookup returns CDR1 MNHNY and CDR2 SVGAGI (reference sequence). CDR3 DNA: TGTGCCAGCAGTTACCGGGACATCAGCTATGGCTACACCTTC. Translation: CASSYRDISYGYTF.

V usage is TRBV5-6 and J usage is TRBJ1-6; no clear D gene. CDR3 size: 14 residues. V shed 0 bases and J shed 10 bases, with 11 bases lying between them. Germline V gene sequence: CDR1 SGHDT, CDR2 YYEEEE. CDR3 sequence (DNA): TGTGCCAGCAGCTTGGAAGGAGAACTCTCACCCCTCCACTTT. It specifies CASSLEGELSPLHF.